This T cell receptor beta chain was sequenced during a study of cytomegalovirus exposure and HLA in healthy donors. Study-wide findings and caveats: Earlier analysis looked at TCR beta V segments, and most were productive about 87% or about 30% of the time. There were some 150 TCR beta chains listed as cytomegalovirus-associated. Sequencing depth roughly uniform across donors was assumed in presence/absence analyses. Researchers reported that a few CMV-associated chains were confirmed in vitro as CMV antigen-specific.

CDR1 is SGHNT, CDR2 YYREEE, per germline (reference sequence). The CDR3 consists of 16 residues. The V segment lost 4 bases and the J segment 1 base; nucleotides outside the gene matches: 9. In the case of this clone: Its antigen is as yet unknown.

The primer mix had 60 Vbeta and 13 Jbeta primers. Using immunoSEQ multiplex PCR, the repertoire was profiled, and TCRdb retains in-frame clones only, with some absent. Here the sample spans about 38,000 clones, more than 80% being singletons. The genes are TRBV5-4 and TRBJ2-5, with TRBD2 matching over 8 bases. The sample comprised PBMCs. This clonotype originated in a woman in her forties in good health and CMV-seropositive. The CDR3 sequence is CASSEARGAGQETQYF. The CDR3 DNA reads TGTGCCAGCAGCGAGGCGCGGGGGGCCGGCCAAGAGACCCAGTACTTC.